The sequence of this T cell receptor beta chain was determined in a study of T-cell memory formation after mild COVID-19. The study, taken as a whole, reports: Unconfirmed was the SARS-CoV-2 specificity of second-wave clones that peaked on day 37. Some clones that responded turned up in pre-infection memory, which suggests that cross-reactive memory joined in.

With 5 bases clipped from V and 1 base from J, the junction kept 3 bases outside the gene matches. Germline CDR1 is SGHTA and CDR2 is FQGNSA. The CDR3 covers 14 residues. A remark on this clonotype: Its cognate antigen is unknown.

Libraries for TCRalpha and TCRbeta carried sample barcodes and unique molecular identifiers via 5'RACE. TCRdb recomputed calls from the 5' RACE reads with MiXCR, one row per CDR3 protein. Here the sample spans 200,000 or so distinct CDR3 sequences, roughly 16% being singletons. The chain couples TRBV7-2 to TRBJ2-3; the match to TRBD2 covers 7 bases. The sample taken for sequencing was PBMCs or a T cell subset sorted from them (not recorded which). The receptor's source is an adult woman who had mild COVID-19 (a few samples of this study predate the infection). Cell type and time point are not known. The CDR3: CASSVGGGTDTQYF. For the CDR3, the DNA is TGTGCCAGCAGCGTGGGAGGGGGCACAGATACGCAGTATTTT.